The 14 T cell receptor beta chains presented below share a single source sample, sequenced in a study of cytomegalovirus exposure and HLA in healthy donors. With 60 Vbeta and 13 Jbeta primers, the PCR was carried out. Sequencing was performed with immunoSEQ multiplex PCR; in TCRdb, only in-frame clones are kept and a portion is missing. The table has roughly 260,000 clones, around four fifths seen once. Sequenced sample: PBMCs. These receptors originate from a woman aged 40-49 years in good health and CMV-seropositive.

The genes are TRBV9 and TRBJ1-1, with 9 bases identical to TRBD1. The CDR3 is 18 residues long. V shed 3 bases, J shed 4 bases, and the junction held 16 bases outside the gene matches. Germline V gives CDR1 SGDLS, CDR2 YYNGEE. CDR3 in amino acids: CASSDDSGQGVISTEAFF. The CDR3 bases are TGTGCCAGCAGCGATGACTCGGGACAGGGAGTTATTAGCACTGAAGCTTTCTTT.

Note on this clone: One junction end disagrees with the germline gene, perhaps due to a read error. Other DNA sequences of this sample code for an identical CDR3. The chain is built from TRBV7-8 and TRBJ2-1; no clear D gene. This CDR3 spans 14 amino acids. The V gene's germline CDR1 is SGHVS and CDR2 FQNEAQ. The CDR3 sequence: CASSLTQKYYEQFF. DNA of the CDR3: TGCGCCAGCAGCTTGACTCAGAAATACTATGAGCAGTTCTTC.

The chain employs TRBV19 and TRBJ2-2; TRBD1 agrees at 8 bases. The CDR3 runs 14 residues. The V gene's germline CDR1 is LNHDA and CDR2 SQIVND (reference sequence). V lost 7 bases and J lost 2; bases outside the gene matches: 3. The CDR3 bases are TGTGCCAGTAACAGGGGGTCCAACACCGGGGAGCTGTTTTTT. Translated, it gives CASNRGSNTGELFF.

The V gene is TRBV5-1, the J gene TRBJ1-2; TRBD1 might be the D (6 bases). This CDR3 has 11 amino acids. The V gene lost 7 bases and the J gene lost 6 bases, with 10 bases spanning the gap. Germline loops: CDR1 SGHRS, CDR2 YFSETQ. The CDR3: CASQGFDGYTF. The CDR3 DNA is TGCGCCAGCCAGGGGTTCGATGGCTACACCTTC. Full variable domain (remainder filled in from reference TRBV5-1 and TRBJ1-2): KAGVTQTPRYLIKTRGQQVTLSCSPISGHRSVSWYQQTPGQGLQFLFEYFSETQRNKGNFPGRFSGRQFSNSRSEMNVSTLELGDSALYLCASQGFDGYTFGSGTRLTVV.

The chain has TRBV10-3 and TRBJ1-2; D is undetermined. Germline V gene sequence: CDR1 ENHRY, CDR2 SYGVKD. Trimming removed 6 bases at V and 0 bases at J, with 17 bases between. The CDR3 loop spans 16 amino acids. CDR3 coding DNA: TGTGCCATCAGGACCGATTTAATAGCTCCTAACTATGGCTACACCTTC. Protein product: CAIRTDLIAPNYGYTF.

This chain uses TRBV14 with TRBJ1-2; 8 bases are shared with TRBD1. The V and J ends lost 2 bases and 4 bases, in that order; junction bases with no gene match: 6. The CDR3 totals 15 residues. Germline V lookup: CDR1 SGHDN, CDR2 FVKESK. The CDR3 loop reads CASSQPGQVLYGYTF. Written as DNA, the CDR3 is TGTGCCAGCAGCCAACCGGGACAGGTCCTCTATGGCTACACCTTC.

V usage is TRBV6-1 and J usage is TRBJ1-2; possibly TRBD1 for D (5 bases). V was pared by 7 bases and J by 4 bases, with 16 bases between. The germline CDR1 and CDR2 sequences are MNHNS and SASEGT. The CDR3 extends over 14 amino acids. CDR3 in DNA: TGTGCCAGCACCCAAGACAGCTCCTTCTATGGCTACACCTTC. Translation gives CASTQDSSFYGYTF.

There are a few counts of this clone. This CDR3 reads CASSLNGGRIHEQYF. The CDR3 nucleotides are TGTGCCAGCAGTTTAAATGGCGGGAGGATCCACGAGCAGTACTTC. This chain links TRBV28 with TRBJ2-7; TRBD2 agrees at 8 bases. The CDR3 totals 15 residues. V lost 2 bases and J lost 5; bases outside the gene matches: 8. Germline V gene data show CDR1 as MDHEN and CDR2 as SYDVKM.

The chain couples TRBV11-2 to TRBJ2-7, with a weak D call TRBD2 (6 bases). Trimming stripped 5 bases from V and 6 bases from J, with 14 bases between. The V gene's germline CDR1 is SGHAT and CDR2 FQNNGV. The CDR3 consists of 13 residues. The CDR3 DNA sequence: TGTGCCAGCAGCCATGACCCCGGGGGCGAGCAGTACTTC. Protein sequence: CASSHDPGGEQYF.

The chain recombines TRBV7-3 with TRBJ2-1; 8 bases line up with TRBD2. Germline CDR1 is SGHTA and CDR2 is FQGTGA. CDR3 length: 16 residues. The junction had 7 bases not matched to a gene; V was cut back by 5 bases and J by 1 base. The DNA for the CDR3 is TGTGCCAGCAGCCCAAGACTAGCGCCATCCTACAATGAGCAGTTCTTC. This gives the protein CASSPRLAPSYNEQFF.

The chain joins TRBV28 to TRBJ2-7; 10 nucleotides line up with TRBD2. The germline V gene encodes CDR1 MDHEN and CDR2 SYDVKM. Losses at the gene ends were 7 bases for V and 0 bases for J; bases not matched to a gene: 6. The CDR3 has 15 amino acids. The CDR3 reads CASIQAGGVSYEQYF. As DNA, the CDR3 is TGTGCCAGCATACAAGCGGGGGGGGTCTCCTACGAGCAGTACTTC.

This clone was counted a single time. J is TRBJ1-4 and V is TRBV27, with D maybe TRBD1 (6 bases). The length of the CDR3 is 14 residues. Germline assignment: CDR1 MNHEY and CDR2 SMNVEV (reference sequence). Trimming shortened V by 6 bases and J by 8 bases, and 16 bases separated the two germline ends. The CDR3 bases are TGTGCCAGCAGACTATCAGGGGTAGGAGAAAAACTGTTTTTT. It specifies CASRLSGVGEKLFF.

This rearrangement joins TRBV4-2 to TRBJ2-7, with 16 bases fitting TRBD2. The germline gives CDR1 LGHNA, CDR2 YNFKEQ. The CDR3 has 18 amino acids. The V gene end was trimmed by 3 bases and the J gene end by 4 bases; junction bases not matched to a gene: 9. DNA for the CDR3: TGTGCCAGCAGCCATGATGCCGGGACTAGCGGGAGGGGTTACGAGCAGTACTTC. Its protein is CASSHDAGTSGRGYEQYF.

This clone appeared once. The chain recombines TRBV5-1 with TRBJ2-3; the match to TRBD2 covers 8 bases. CDR3 length: 16 residues. V lost 2 bases and J lost 2; bases outside the gene matches: 7. Per germline, CDR1 SGHRS and CDR2 YFSETQ. The CDR3 here is CASSLTGRAPTDTQYF. CDR3 bases: TGCGCCAGCAGCTTAACCGGGAGGGCCCCCACAGATACGCAGTATTTT.